This entry is about one TCR beta chain. This sample was included in a study of blood T cell repertoires in COVID-19. Across the study: Researchers got acute and convalescent COVID-19 samples from the United States, Italy and Spain. In each case, the material was cDNA or gDNA derived from T cells, B-cell-depleted T cells, or PBMCs.

In the source study's methods: Reference gene primer amplification gave estimated nucleated cell counts. Using immunoSEQ multiplex PCR, the repertoire was profiled, and TCRdb retains in-frame clones only, with some absent. V, J and clone size were drawn from that table, and D and trimming were deduced from the DNA. The data contain approximately 450,000 clones, about 89% of them singletons. V was trimmed by 0 bases and J by 6 bases, leaving 12 bases between them. Germline V lookup: CDR1 GTSNPN, CDR2 SVGIG (reference sequence). This CDR3 region has 15 residues. This sequence originates from a woman younger than 45 with acute or convalescent COVID-19. The V and J genes are TRBV30 and TRBJ1-6; weak D call: TRBD1 (5 bases). Sequencing was carried out using peripheral blood. The CDR3, as DNA: TGTGCCTGGAGTGTTTTACAGGACGGTAATTCACCCCTCCACTTT. Translation: CAWSVLQDGNSPLHF.